Described below is a single T cell receptor (beta chain) sequence and its context. Germline V gives CDR1 SNHLY, CDR2 FYNNEI. With 7 bases clipped from V and 2 bases from J, the junction kept 7 bases outside the gene matches. This CDR3 has 15 residues. Profiled with immunoSEQ multiplex PCR; TCRdb holds only in-frame clones, not every one. The data show 40,000 to 45,000 clones, roughly 77% seen once. The sample comes from a study of control samples from healthy donors and cancer patients. The material sequenced was formalin-fixed, paraffin-embedded tissue. The clonotype was recovered from a male donor with melanoma. The chain has TRBV2 and TRBJ2-5; 10 nucleotides match TRBD1. CDR3 nucleotide sequence: TGTGCCAGCATGAGGGACAGGGGCAAGCAAGAGACCCAGTACTTC. Translated: CASMRDRGKQETQYF.